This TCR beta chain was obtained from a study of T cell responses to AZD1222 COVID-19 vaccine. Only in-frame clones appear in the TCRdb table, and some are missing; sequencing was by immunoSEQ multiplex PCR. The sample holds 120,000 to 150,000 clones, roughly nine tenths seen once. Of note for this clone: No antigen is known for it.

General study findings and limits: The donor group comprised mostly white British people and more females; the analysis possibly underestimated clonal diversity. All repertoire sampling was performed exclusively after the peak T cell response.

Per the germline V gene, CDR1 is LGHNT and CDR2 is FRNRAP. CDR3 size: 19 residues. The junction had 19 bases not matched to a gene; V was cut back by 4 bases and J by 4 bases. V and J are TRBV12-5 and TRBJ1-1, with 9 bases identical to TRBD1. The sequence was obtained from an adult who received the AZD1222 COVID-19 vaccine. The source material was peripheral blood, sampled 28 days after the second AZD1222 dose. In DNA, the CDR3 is TGTGCTAGTGGTTCCTCGCCGGGACAGGGTGATCGGGGGAGCACTGAAGCTTTCTTT. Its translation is CASGSSPGQGDRGSTEAFF.